Below, 27 T cell receptor beta chains from the same sample are listed, as sequenced in a study of blood T cell repertoires in COVID-19. Profiled with immunoSEQ multiplex PCR; TCRdb holds only in-frame clones, not every one. The data hold about 260,000 clones, with around 90% observed a single time. Source material: PBMCs or T cells enriched from blood (not recorded which). These receptors were taken from a man aged 45-60 years who had been exposed to COVID-19.

The chain links TRBV28 to TRBJ1-2; possible D gene TRBD1, 6 bases. V was shortened by 7 bases and J by 2 bases, with 14 bases between the two germline ends. The CDR3 totals 14 residues. Germline CDR1 MDHEN, CDR2 SYDVKM. In DNA, the CDR3 is TGTGCCAGCATCAAAACCGGGACAAACTATGGCTACACCTTC. Its translation is CASIKTGTNYGYTF.

The chain combines TRBV7-3 with TRBJ1-1; 7 nucleotides line up with TRBD1. The ends lost 4 bases at V and 5 bases at J; junction bases unmatched: 13. Germline loops: CDR1 SGHTA, CDR2 FQGTGA. The CDR3 runs 16 residues. The CDR3 spells CASSWSGGNAGTEAFF. The CDR3 DNA reads as TGTGCCAGCAGCTGGTCAGGGGGAAATGCCGGGACTGAAGCTTTCTTT.

The V gene is TRBV6-5, the J gene TRBJ1-5; 7 nucleotides line up with TRBD1. V dropped 10 bases and J dropped 6; count of bases not matched to a gene: 12. The CDR3 loop spans 14 amino acids. The germline gives CDR1 MNHEY, CDR2 SVGAGI. Here the CDR3 reads CATQKGAWGQPQHF. The CDR3 DNA follows: TGTGCCACCCAAAAGGGGGCCTGGGGTCAGCCCCAGCATTTT.

The chain carries TRBV11-3 and TRBJ2-2; unclear D gene. V was pared by 5 bases and J by 7 bases, with 5 bases between. This CDR3 is built from 11 residues. Germline V gene lookup returns CDR1 SGHNT and CDR2 YENEEA. The CDR3 is CASSPYGELFF. For the CDR3, the DNA is TGTGCCAGCAGCCCTTACGGGGAGCTGTTTTTT.

V usage is TRBV9 and J usage is TRBJ1-2; 7 bases map to TRBD1. Germline V CDR1 and CDR2: SGDLS, YYNGEE. This CDR3 is built from 15 residues. The V segment lost 1 base and the J segment 5 bases; nucleotides outside the gene matches: 8. The chain's CDR3 is CASSVNTGALYGYTF. The CDR3, as DNA: TGTGCCAGCAGCGTAAACACAGGGGCCCTGTATGGCTACACCTTC. Variable domain in full (rest from reference TRBV9 and TRBJ1-2): DSGVTQTPKHLITATGQRVTLRCSPRSGDLSVYWYQQSLDQGLQFLIQYYNGEERAKGNILERFSAQQFPDLHSELNLSSLELGDSALYFCASSVNTGALYGYTFGSGTRLTVV.

The V and J genes are TRBV7-9 and TRBJ2-2; a weak D match, TRBD1 (6 bases). The CDR3 is 17 residues long. Germline V gives CDR1 SEHNR, CDR2 FQNEAQ (reference sequence). Deletions cut 1 base from V and 1 base from J, with 13 bases between. The CDR3 DNA is TGTGCCAGCAGCTTAGTTGGGGACACGCGGAACACCGGGGAGCTGTTTTTT. Translation gives CASSLVGDTRNTGELFF. Complete variable domain (other parts from reference TRBV7-9 and TRBJ2-2): DTGVSQNPRHKITKRGQNVTFRCDPISEHNRLYWYRQTLGQGPEFLTYFQNEAQLEKSRLLSDRFSAERPKGSFSTLEIQRTEQGDSAMYLCASSLVGDTRNTGELFFGEGSRLTVL.

The V and J genes are TRBV6-6 and TRBJ2-7, with a possible D match to TRBD1 (5 bases). Germline CDR1 reads MNHNY; CDR2 reads SVGAGI (reference sequence). V was trimmed by 7 bases and J by 4 bases, leaving 14 bases between them. CDR3 length: 13 residues. CDR3 coding DNA: TGTGCCAGCAATATGGACACCCAATACGAGCAGTACGTC. Its translation is CASNMDTQYEQYV.

The chain uses TRBV12-3 or TRBV12-4 and TRBJ1-2; D is perhaps TRBD1 (5 bases). This CDR3 comprises 13 residues. V was pared by 7 bases and J by 7 bases, with 16 bases between. The DNA of the CDR3 is TGTGCCAGCATCCAACGGGGGGTAGGTGGCTACACCTTC. Its protein product is CASIQRGVGGYTF.

This clone was found once. The J gene is TRBJ1-1, the V gene TRBV10-2; 9 nucleotides line up with TRBD1. The J segment lost 3 bases and the V segment lost 4 bases, leaving 6 bases of the junction unmatched. Per the germline V gene, CDR1 is WSHSY and CDR2 is SAAADI. This CDR3 has 15 amino acids. CDR3 sequence (DNA): TGCGCCAGCAGTGCGGACAGGGGAGAATACACTGAAGCTTTCTTT. It translates to CASSADRGEYTEAFF.

The chain joins TRBV24-1 to TRBJ2-7, with TRBD2 matching 7 bases. The trim removed 5 bases at V and 4 bases at J, leaving 7 bases unmatched. Germline V gene data show CDR1 as KGHDR and CDR2 as SFDVKD. The CDR3 extends over 14 amino acids. The DNA for the CDR3 is TGTGCCACCAGTGCGGGGGGTGGCGGTTACGAGCAGTACTTC. Protein product: CATSAGGGGYEQYF.

This chain links TRBV3-1 (or the pseudogene TRBV3-2) with TRBJ1-1; tentative D call: TRBD1 (6 bases). V was trimmed by 3 bases and J by 6 bases, leaving 11 bases between them. Germline CDR1 reads LGHDT; CDR2 reads YNNKEL (reference sequence). The CDR3 totals 13 residues. The CDR3 region has the DNA TGTGCCAGCAGCCACCGACAGGTCTCTGAAGCTTTCTTT. This encodes CASSHRQVSEAFF.

This chain joins TRBV4-2 and TRBJ2-3; 8 nucleotides match TRBD2. The V segment lost 2 bases and the J segment 2 bases; nucleotides outside the gene matches: 12. The CDR3 consists of 18 residues. Looked up from germline, CDR1 is LGHNA and CDR2 is YNFKEQ. CDR3 bases: TGTGCCAGCAGCCAACAAATTATTGCGGGGGGAAACACAGATACGCAGTATTTT. Its protein is CASSQQIIAGGNTDTQYF.

The CDR3 sequence: CASSGEENRGLYGYTF. CDR3 sequence (DNA): TGCGCCAGCAGCGGTGAAGAAAACAGGGGGCTCTATGGCTACACCTTC. This chain uses TRBV5-1 with TRBJ1-2; 9 bases line up with TRBD1. This CDR3 comprises 16 residues. CDR1 is SGHRS, CDR2 YFSETQ, per germline. The ends lost 4 bases at V and 4 bases at J; junction bases unmatched: 11.

Comment on this clone: The same CDR3 can be traced to other DNA sequences in this sample. V gene TRBV5-1 combines with J gene TRBJ1-2, with 8 bases aligning to TRBD1. V lost 4 bases, J lost 4 bases, and 6 bases stayed unmatched. Germline CDR1 is SGHRS and CDR2 is YFSETQ. The CDR3 consists of 14 residues. The CDR3 spells CASSPGQGPYGYTF. The CDR3, as DNA: TGCGCCAGCAGCCCTGGACAGGGCCCCTATGGCTACACCTTC. The whole variable domain, remainder taken from reference TRBV5-1 and TRBJ1-2, is KAGVTQTPRYLIKTRGQQVTLSCSPISGHRSVSWYQQTPGQGLQFLFEYFSETQRNKGNFPGRFSGRQFSNSRSEMNVSTLELGDSALYLCASSPGQGPYGYTFGSGTRLTVV.

This rearrangement joins TRBV5-6 to TRBJ2-2, with 9 bases that match TRBD1. Trimming took 2 bases from V and 5 from J; bases not matched to a gene: 4. Germline CDR1 SGHDT, CDR2 YYEEEE. This CDR3 has 15 residues. As DNA, the CDR3 is TGTGCCAGCAGCTTAGTGGACAGGGGTACCGGGGAGCTGTTTTTT. The encoded protein is CASSLVDRGTGELFF.

This chain joins TRBV9 and TRBJ2-3, with TRBD2 matching 8 bases. The CDR3 has 13 amino acids. With 3 bases clipped from V and 4 bases from J, the junction kept 1 base outside the gene matches. The germline CDR1 and CDR2 sequences are SGDLS and YYNGEE. The CDR3 here is CASSAGGADTQYF. CDR3 coding DNA: TGTGCCAGCAGCGCCGGGGGGGCAGATACGCAGTATTTT.

This clone was recorded only once. The chain recombines TRBV6-2 or TRBV6-3 with TRBJ2-2, with TRBD2 as a possible D gene (6 bases). The V gene lost 3 bases and the J gene lost 4 bases, with 18 bases spanning the gap. This CDR3 contains 17 residues. Per the germline V gene, CDR1 is MNHEY and CDR2 is SVGEGT. The CDR3 bases are TGTGCCAGCAGTTATCGTCCCGGGGGAGCGAGCACCGGGGAGCTGTTTTTT. Translation: CASSYRPGGASTGELFF.

This chain links TRBV7-6 with TRBJ2-3; perhaps TRBD1 as D (6 bases). The CDR3 sequence is 15 residues long. CDR1 SGHVS and CDR2 FNYEAQ come from the germline V gene. With 5 bases removed from V and 15 bases from J, the gap between germline ends came to 27 bases. The DNA of the CDR3 is TGTGCCAGCAGCCATACGAGGAAATCGGGGACGGGACACTATTTT. As protein: CASSHTRKSGTGHYF.

The genes are TRBV19 and TRBJ1-4; no definite D call. The CDR3 is 13 residues long. Trimming left V 3 bases short and J 5 bases short, with 7 bases between. Per the germline V gene, CDR1 is LNHDA and CDR2 is SQIVND (reference sequence). Written as DNA, the CDR3 is TGTGCCAGTAGTATTCAGCGGAATGAAAAACTGTTTTTT. This translates into CASSIQRNEKLFF. Full variable domain (remainder filled in from reference TRBV19 and TRBJ1-4): DGGITQSPKYLFRKEGQNVTLSCEQNLNHDAMYWYRQDPGQGLRLIYYSQIVNDFQKGDIAEGYSVSREKKESFPLTVTSAQKNPTAFYLCASSIQRNEKLFFGSGTQLSVL.

This clone was seen only once. The CDR3 DNA reads as TGTGCCATCAGAGGACAGGGCGAAACTGAAGCTTTCTTT. Protein: CAIRGQGETEAFF. J is TRBJ1-1 and V is TRBV10-3; 8 positions agree with TRBD1. CDR3 length equals 13 residues. Germline trimming cut 6 bases from V and 5 bases from J; bases unmatched to any gene: 5. Looked up from germline, CDR1 is ENHRY and CDR2 is SYGVKD.

The chain combines TRBV5-1 with TRBJ2-7; 10 bases map to TRBD1. J was trimmed by 4 bases and V by 1 base; bases with no gene match: 5. Germline values: CDR1 SGHRS, CDR2 YFSETQ. The CDR3 totals 15 residues. In DNA form, the CDR3 reads TGCGCCAGCAGCTTGACGGGACAGGGGTTTTACGAGCAGTACTTC. This codes for CASSLTGQGFYEQYF.

The chain combines TRBV28 with TRBJ1-1, with 8 bases lining up with TRBD1. CDR3 length: 15 amino acids. Germline loops: CDR1 MDHEN, CDR2 SYDVKM. The ends lost 3 bases at V and 4 bases at J; junction bases unmatched: 7. Written as DNA, the CDR3 is TGTGCCAGCAGTTTTTTGGGCAGGGGGCTCACTGAAGCTTTCTTT. This translates into CASSFLGRGLTEAFF.

CDR3 bases: TGTGCCAGCAGCTTTTCTAGCGGGGCCTACAATGAGCAGTTCTTC. It specifies CASSFSSGAYNEQFF. J is TRBJ2-1 and V is TRBV7-2, with 9 bases matching TRBD2. The germline V gene encodes CDR1 SGHTA and CDR2 FQGNSA. V was pared by 3 bases and J by 2 bases, with 2 bases of the junction left unmatched. CDR3 length: 15 residues.

The J gene is TRBJ1-2, the V gene TRBV28; the D gene is possibly TRBD1 (6 bases). Germline V lookup: CDR1 MDHEN, CDR2 SYDVKM. Trimming pared 6 bases from V and 4 bases from J, leaving 18 bases between. The CDR3 is 15 amino acids. The CDR3 sequence is CASSLGTPDTYGYTF. CDR3 nucleotide sequence: TGTGCCAGCAGCCTTGGGACACCCGATACCTATGGCTACACCTTC.

Points on this clone: In the same sample, other DNA sequences code for this CDR3. The chain employs TRBV6-5 and TRBJ1-1, with D uncertain. Trimming took off 0 bases at V and 1 base at J, with 6 bases between the two ends. CDR3 length: 14 amino acids. Germline V CDR1 and CDR2: MNHEY, SVGAGI. The CDR3 DNA reads TGTGCCAGCAGTTACTCTGACAAGAACACTGAAGCTTTCTTT. Translation: CASSYSDKNTEAFF.

The chain recombines TRBV5-1 with TRBJ1-1; 8 bases align to TRBD1. The junction had 11 bases not matched to a gene; V was cut back by 0 bases and J by 4 bases. The CDR3 extends over 17 amino acids. Germline-derived CDR1 and CDR2 are SGHRS and YFSETQ. In DNA form, the CDR3 reads TGCGCCAGCAGCTTGGTAGGACAGGGTCGAGGCGGCACTGAAGCTTTCTTT. Translated: CASSLVGQGRGGTEAFF.

This rearrangement joins TRBV9 to TRBJ2-3; 11 nucleotides align to TRBD2. Per germline, CDR1 SGDLS and CDR2 YYNGEE. Trimming took 2 bases from V and 3 from J; bases not matched to a gene: 8. CDR3 length equals 17 residues. CDR3 sequence (DNA): TGTGCCAGCAGCGTTCCCCTAGCGGGAGGCCCTACAGATACGCAGTATTTT. Amino acid sequence: CASSVPLAGGPTDTQYF.